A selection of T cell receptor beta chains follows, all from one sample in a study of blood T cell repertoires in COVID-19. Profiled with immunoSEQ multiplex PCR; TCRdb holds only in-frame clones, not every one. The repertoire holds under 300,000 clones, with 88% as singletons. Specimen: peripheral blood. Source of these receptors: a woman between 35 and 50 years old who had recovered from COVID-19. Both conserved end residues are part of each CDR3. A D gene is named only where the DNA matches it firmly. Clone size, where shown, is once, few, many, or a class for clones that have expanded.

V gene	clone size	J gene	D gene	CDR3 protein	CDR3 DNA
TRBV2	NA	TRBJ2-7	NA	CASQTPLSLARRIF	TGTGCCAGCCAAACCCCCCTGTCCCTAGCGCGACGAATCTTC
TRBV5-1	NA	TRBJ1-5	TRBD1	CASSLTGEDNQPQHF	TGCGCCAGCAGCTTGACAGGGGAGGACAATCAGCCCCAGCATTTT
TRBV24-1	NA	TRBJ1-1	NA	CATSDLQSPEAFF	TGTGCCACCAGTGATTTGCAAAGCCCTGAAGCTTTCTTT
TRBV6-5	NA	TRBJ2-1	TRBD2	CAGRAGTTHTEEQFF	TGTGCCGGCAGGGCGGGGACTACTCACACGGAGGAGCAGTTCTTC
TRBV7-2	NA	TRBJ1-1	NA	CASSTTNTEAFF	TGTGCCAGCAGCACAACGAACACTGAAGCTTTCTTT
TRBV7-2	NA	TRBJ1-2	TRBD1	CASSPRTGVGYGYTF	TGTGCCAGCAGCCCCCGGACAGGGGTGGGCTATGGCTACACCTTC
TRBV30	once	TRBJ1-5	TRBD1	CAWSPTTGVESNQPQHF	TGTGCCTGGAGTCCAACAACAGGGGTCGAGAGCAATCAGCCCCAGCATTTT
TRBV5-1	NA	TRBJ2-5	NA	CASSFSQGRETQYF	TGCGCCAGCAGCTTTTCCCAGGGGCGGGAGACCCAGTACTTC
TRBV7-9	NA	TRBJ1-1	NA	CASSFGAGGPNTEAFF	TGTGCCAGCAGCTTTGGGGCAGGTGGTCCGAACACTGAAGCTTTCTTT
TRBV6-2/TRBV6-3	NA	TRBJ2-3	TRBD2	CASSYAIPAGGRDTQYF	TGTGCCAGCAGTTACGCCATTCCGGCGGGAGGACGAGATACGCAGTATTTT
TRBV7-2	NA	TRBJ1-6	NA	CASSPRGGPWAISPLHF	TGTGCCAGCAGCCCCCGGGGGGGGCCGTGGGCAATTTCACCCCTCCACTTT
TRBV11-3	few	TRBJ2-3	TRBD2	CASSSTSGTSDTQYF	TGTGCCAGCAGCTCGACTAGCGGGACAAGCGATACGCAGTATTTT
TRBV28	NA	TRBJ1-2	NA	CASSFQGYYGYTF	TGTGCCAGCAGTTTCCAGGGGTACTATGGCTACACCTTC
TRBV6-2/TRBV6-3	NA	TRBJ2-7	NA	CASSMGLTYEQYF	TGTGCCAGCAGCATGGGACTTACCTACGAGCAGTACTTC
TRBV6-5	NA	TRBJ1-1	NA	CASSQQANTEAFF	TGTGCCAGCAGTCAGCAGGCTAACACTGAAGCTTTCTTT
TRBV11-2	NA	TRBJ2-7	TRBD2	CASSPSGGPYEQYF	TGTGCCAGCAGCCCTAGCGGGGGGCCCTACGAGCAGTACTTC
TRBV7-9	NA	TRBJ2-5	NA	CASSFPGETQYF	TGTGCCAGCAGCTTCCCCGGGGAGACCCAGTACTTC
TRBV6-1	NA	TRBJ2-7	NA	CASSEAPAAIGYEQYF	TGTGCCAGCAGTGAAGCGCCAGCGGCGATTGGCTACGAGCAGTACTTC
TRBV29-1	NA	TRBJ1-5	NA	CSVAQGPNQPQHF	TGCAGCGTTGCGCAGGGTCCCAATCAGCCCCAGCATTTT
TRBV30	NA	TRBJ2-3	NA	CAWSVREYTQYF	TGTGCCTGGAGTGTACGGGAGTATACGCAGTATTTT
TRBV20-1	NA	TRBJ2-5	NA	CSAGGSETQYF	TGCAGTGCGGGGGGTAGCGAGACCCAGTACTTC
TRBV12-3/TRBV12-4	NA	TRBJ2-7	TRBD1	CATGQVPYEQYF	TGTGCCACGGGACAGGTCCCCTACGAGCAGTACTTC
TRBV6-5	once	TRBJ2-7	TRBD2	CASSYGREYEQYF	TGTGCCAGCAGTTACGGGCGGGAGTACGAGCAGTACTTC
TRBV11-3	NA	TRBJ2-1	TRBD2	CASSPHPSGRGRDEQFF	TGTGCCAGCAGCCCCCATCCTAGCGGGAGGGGTAGGGATGAGCAGTTCTTC
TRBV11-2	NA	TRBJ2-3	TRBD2	CASSLGPSGVDTQYF	TGTGCCAGCAGCTTAGGGCCCAGCGGGGTAGATACGCAGTATTTT
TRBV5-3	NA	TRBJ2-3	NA	CARRGRPPDTQYF	TGTGCCAGAAGGGGGAGACCCCCAGATACGCAGTATTTT
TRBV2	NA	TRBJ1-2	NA	CASSEINREGGYTF	TGTGCCAGCAGTGAAATTAACAGGGAGGGCGGCTACACCTTC
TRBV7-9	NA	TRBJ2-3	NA	CASSPRRSSSTDTQYF	TGTGCCAGCAGCCCGAGGAGGAGTTCATCCACAGATACGCAGTATTTT
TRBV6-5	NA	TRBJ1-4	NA	CASSYSGGLRLFF	TGTGCCAGCAGTTACTCCGGGGGGCTGAGACTGTTTTTT
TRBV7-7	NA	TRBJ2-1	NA	CASSPPGVGYNEQFF	TGTGCTAGCAGCCCACCGGGGGTAGGCTACAATGAGCAGTTCTTC
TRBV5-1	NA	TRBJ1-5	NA	CASSPSGGSSNQPQHF	TGCGCCAGCAGCCCCTCCGGGGGAAGTAGCAATCAGCCCCAGCATTTT
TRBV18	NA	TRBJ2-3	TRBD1	CASSANQGVTDTQYF	TGTGCCAGCTCAGCTAACCAGGGGGTCACAGATACGCAGTATTTT
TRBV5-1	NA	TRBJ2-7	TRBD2	CASSRTSGGSYEQYF	TGCGCCAGCAGCCGCACTAGCGGGGGATCCTACGAGCAGTACTTC
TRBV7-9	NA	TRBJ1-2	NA	CASSTQAYYGYTF	TGTGCCAGCAGTACCCAAGCTTACTATGGCTACACCTTC
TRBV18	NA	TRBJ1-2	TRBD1	CASSPGLGTGYGYTF	TGTGCCAGCTCACCAGGGCTGGGGACAGGCTATGGCTACACCTTC
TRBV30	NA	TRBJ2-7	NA	CAWTTGYEQYF	TGTGCCTGGACCACAGGGTACGAGCAGTACTTC
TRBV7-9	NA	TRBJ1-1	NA	CASQGGGRGRTEAFF	TGTGCCAGCCAGGGCGGGGGCAGGGGTAGGACTGAAGCTTTCTTT
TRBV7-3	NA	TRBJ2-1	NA	CASSLRPAGHYNEQFF	TGTGCCAGCTCCCTCAGGCCCGCGGGCCACTACAATGAGCAGTTCTTC
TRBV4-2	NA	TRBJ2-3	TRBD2	CASSQHVASGRVSTQYF	TGTGCCAGCAGCCAACATGTCGCTAGCGGGAGAGTCAGTACGCAGTATTTT
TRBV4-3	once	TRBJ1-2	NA	CASSQWSGGTGGYTF	TGCGCCAGCAGCCAGTGGTCCGGGGGGACCGGGGGCTACACCTTC
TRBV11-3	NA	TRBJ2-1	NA	CASSLSGGYEQFF	TGTGCCAGCAGCTTATCCGGAGGCTATGAGCAGTTCTTC
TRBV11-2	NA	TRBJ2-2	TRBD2	CASSRSGVTGELFF	TGTGCCAGCAGCCGTAGCGGGGTCACCGGGGAGCTGTTTTTT
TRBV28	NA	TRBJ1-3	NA	CASSFFVGNTIYF	TGTGCCAGCAGTTTTTTTGTAGGAAACACCATATATTTT